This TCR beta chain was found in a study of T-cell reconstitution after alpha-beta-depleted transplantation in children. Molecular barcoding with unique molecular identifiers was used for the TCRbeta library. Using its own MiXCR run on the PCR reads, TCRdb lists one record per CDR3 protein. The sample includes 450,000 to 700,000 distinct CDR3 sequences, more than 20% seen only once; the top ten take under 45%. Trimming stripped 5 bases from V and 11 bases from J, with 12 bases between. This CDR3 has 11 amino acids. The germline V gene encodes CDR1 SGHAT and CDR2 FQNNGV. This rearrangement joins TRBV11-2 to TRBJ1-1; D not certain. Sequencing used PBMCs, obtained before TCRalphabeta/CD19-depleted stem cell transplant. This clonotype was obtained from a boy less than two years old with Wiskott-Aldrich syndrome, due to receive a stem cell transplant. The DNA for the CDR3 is TGTGCCAGCAGCCTAAGCGGTACTGCTTTCTTT. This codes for CASSLSGTAFF.